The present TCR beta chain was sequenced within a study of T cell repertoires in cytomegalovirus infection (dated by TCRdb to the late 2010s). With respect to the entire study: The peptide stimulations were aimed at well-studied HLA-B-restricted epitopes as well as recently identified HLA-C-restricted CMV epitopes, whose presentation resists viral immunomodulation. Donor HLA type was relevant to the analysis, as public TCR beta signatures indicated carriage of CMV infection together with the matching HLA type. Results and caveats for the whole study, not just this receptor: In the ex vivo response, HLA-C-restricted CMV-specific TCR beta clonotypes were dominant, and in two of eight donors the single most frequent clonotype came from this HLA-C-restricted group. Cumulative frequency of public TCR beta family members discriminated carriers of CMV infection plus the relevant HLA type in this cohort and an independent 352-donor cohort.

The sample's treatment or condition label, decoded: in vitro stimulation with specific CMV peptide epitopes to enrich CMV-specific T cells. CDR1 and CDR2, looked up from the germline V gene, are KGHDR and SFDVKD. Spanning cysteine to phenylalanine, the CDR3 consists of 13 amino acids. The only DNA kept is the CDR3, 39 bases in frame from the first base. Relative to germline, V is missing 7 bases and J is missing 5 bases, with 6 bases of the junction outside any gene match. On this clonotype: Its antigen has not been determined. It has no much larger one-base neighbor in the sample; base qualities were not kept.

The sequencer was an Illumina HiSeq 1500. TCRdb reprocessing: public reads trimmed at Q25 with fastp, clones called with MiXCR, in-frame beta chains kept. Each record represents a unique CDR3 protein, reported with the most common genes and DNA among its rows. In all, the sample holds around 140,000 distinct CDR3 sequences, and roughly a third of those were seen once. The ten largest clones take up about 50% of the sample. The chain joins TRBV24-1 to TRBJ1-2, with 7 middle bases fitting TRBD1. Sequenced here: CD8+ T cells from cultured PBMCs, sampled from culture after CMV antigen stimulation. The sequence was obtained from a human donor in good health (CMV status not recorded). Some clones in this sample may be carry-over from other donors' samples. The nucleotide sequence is TGTGCCACCAGGGGGAACAGGGGTTATGGCTACACCTTC. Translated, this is CATRGNRGYGYTF.